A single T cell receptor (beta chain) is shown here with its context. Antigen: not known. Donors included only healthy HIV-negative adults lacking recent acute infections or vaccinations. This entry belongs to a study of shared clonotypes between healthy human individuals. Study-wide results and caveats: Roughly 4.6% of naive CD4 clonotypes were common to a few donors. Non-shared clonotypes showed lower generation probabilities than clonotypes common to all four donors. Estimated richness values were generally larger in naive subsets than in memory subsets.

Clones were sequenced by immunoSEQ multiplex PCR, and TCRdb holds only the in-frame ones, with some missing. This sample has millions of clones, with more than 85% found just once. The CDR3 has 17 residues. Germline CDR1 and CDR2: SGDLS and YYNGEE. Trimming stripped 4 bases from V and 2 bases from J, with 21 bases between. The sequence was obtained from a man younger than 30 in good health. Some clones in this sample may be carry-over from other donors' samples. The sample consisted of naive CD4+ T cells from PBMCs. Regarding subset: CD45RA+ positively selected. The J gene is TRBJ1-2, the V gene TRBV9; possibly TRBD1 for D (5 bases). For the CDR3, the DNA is TGTGCCAGCAGCCCACGCGGGGCCCCCATTCCCAACTATGGCTACACCTTC. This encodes CASSPRGAPIPNYGYTF. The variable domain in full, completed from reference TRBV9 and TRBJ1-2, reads DSGVTQTPKHLITATGQRVTLRCSPRSGDLSVYWYQQSLDQGLQFLIQYYNGEERAKGNILERFSAQQFPDLHSELNLSSLELGDSALYFCASSPRGAPIPNYGYTFGSGTRLTVV.